This TCR beta chain emerged from a study of T cells in Graves' hyperthyroidism and ophthalmopathy. The CDR3 regions of TCR beta were amplified from RNA transcripts. RT-PCR in the first round (using the HTBI primer set) targeted the TCR CDR3. TCRdb passed the multiplex PCR reads through MiXCR, listing each CDR3 protein once. The sample records some 250,000 distinct CDR3 sequences, approximately 15% being singletons. The V segment lost 5 bases and the J segment 2 bases; nucleotides outside the gene matches: 5. In germline, CDR1 is MDHEN, CDR2 SYDVKM. This CDR3 spans 15 amino acids. In this sample, this clonotype turned up many times.

The sequenced sample was blood. The sequence was collected from a woman aged 40 to 50 with Graves' hyperthyroidism that later progressed to Graves' ophthalmopathy. The chain combines TRBV28 with TRBJ2-7, with TRBD2 matching 11 bases. CDR3 loop: CASSDHSGRAYEQYF. The CDR3 DNA follows: TGTGCCAGCAGTGATCATAGCGGGAGGGCCTACGAGCAGTACTTC.